The 32 T cell receptor beta chains listed next were all sequenced from one sample in a study of blood T cell repertoires in COVID-19. The repertoire was sequenced with immunoSEQ multiplex PCR; TCRdb's copy has only in-frame clones and lacks some. The profile covers 150,000 to 200,000 clones, with roughly nine tenths appearing a single time and over 9.5% taken by the ten largest. The sample was peripheral blood. These receptors all come from a woman in her fifties or sixties with COVID-19, enrolled during active disease.

This clone came up a few times. The rearrangement joins TRBV19 to TRBJ2-2; 11 nucleotides match TRBD1. CDR1 and CDR2 (germline): LNHDA, SQIVND (reference sequence). Trimming took 5 bases from V and 8 from J; bases not matched to a gene: 7. The CDR3 sequence is 15 residues long. In nucleotides, the CDR3 is TGTGCCAGTAGTTCTACAGGACAGGGGGCAGGGGAGCTGTTTTTT. Amino acid sequence: CASSSTGQGAGELFF.

The chain joins TRBV7-2 to TRBJ2-1, with D possibly matching TRBD2 (5 bases). Trimming took 7 bases from V and 0 from J, leaving 10 bases between them. CDR1 is SGHTA and CDR2 is FQGNSA in the germline V gene. CDR3 size: 14 residues. CDR3 sequence: CASNGEYSYNEQFF. CDR3 nucleotide sequence: TGTGCCAGCAACGGGGAGTACTCCTACAATGAGCAGTTCTTC.

The V and J genes are TRBV9 and TRBJ1-2, with D possibly matching TRBD1 (5 bases). Germline V gene data show CDR1 as SGDLS and CDR2 as YYNGEE. V was cut by 3 bases and J by 0 bases, with 9 bases left in between. CDR3 length equals 14 residues. Written as DNA, the CDR3 is TGTGCCAGCAGCGGGGGGACTTCTAACTATGGCTACACCTTC. It encodes CASSGGTSNYGYTF.

CDR3: CAWGLGGVTEAFF. In nucleotides, the CDR3 is TGTGCCTGGGGGTTAGGGGGGGTGACTGAAGCTTTCTTT. This chain connects TRBV30 to TRBJ1-1, with D possibly being TRBD1 (6 bases). The CDR3 runs 13 residues. The V end lost 5 bases, the J end lost 5 bases, and 15 bases lay between the germline ends. The germline CDR1 and CDR2 sequences are GTSNPN and SVGIG (reference sequence).

The rearrangement uses TRBV4-1 and TRBJ2-5; 7 bases fit TRBD2. The junction had 19 bases not matched to a gene; V was cut back by 4 bases and J by 2 bases. This CDR3 contains 19 residues. Germline CDR1 MGHRA, CDR2 YSYEKL. The chain's CDR3 is CASSRRLSSGPRTQETQYF. The DNA for the CDR3 is TGCGCCAGCAGCCGAAGGCTATCTAGCGGCCCAAGGACGCAAGAGACCCAGTACTTC.

V usage is TRBV5-4 and J usage is TRBJ2-1; 12 nucleotides align to TRBD2. This CDR3 has 15 residues. CDR1 and CDR2 (germline): SGHNT, YYREEE (reference sequence). Trimming at V came to 4 bases and at J to 12 bases, leaving 11 bases not matched to a gene. The CDR3 region has the DNA TGTGCCAGCAGCCAATCTAGCGGGAGGGGTGAGAGGCAGTTCTTC. Translation: CASSQSSGRGERQFF.

The chain joins TRBV6-2 or TRBV6-3 to TRBJ2-7; 7 nucleotides agree with TRBD1. Germline loops: CDR1 MNHEY, CDR2 SVGEGT. V shed 4 bases, J shed 7 bases, and the junction held 4 bases outside the gene matches. The length of the CDR3 is 12 residues. CDR3 protein: CASSWPQGEQYF. CDR3 bases: TGTGCCAGCAGTTGGCCACAGGGGGAGCAGTACTTC.

The rearrangement links TRBV5-1 to TRBJ1-5; maybe TRBD1 (6 bases). This CDR3 has 17 residues. Trimming took off 2 bases at V and 1 base at J, with 16 bases between the two ends. Germline lookup yields CDR1 SGHRS and CDR2 YFSETQ. CDR3 DNA sequence: TGCGCCAGCAGCTTCCCCCACGGGGGGCAAAGCAATCAGCCCCAGCATTTT. Translating gives CASSFPHGGQSNQPQHF. The entire variable domain, with the rest obtained from reference TRBV5-1 and TRBJ1-5, is as follows: KAGVTQTPRYLIKTRGQQVTLSCSPISGHRSVSWYQQTPGQGLQFLFEYFSETQRNKGNFPGRFSGRQFSNSRSEMNVSTLELGDSALYLCASSFPHGGQSNQPQHFGDGTRLSIL.

The chain recombines TRBV4-2 with TRBJ2-1; TRBD1 agrees at 8 bases. The CDR3 length is 17 residues. V dropped 2 bases and J dropped 7; count of bases not matched to a gene: 13. CDR1 and CDR2 (germline): LGHNA, YNFKEQ. The CDR3 here is CASSQYEARTGYNEQFF. CDR3 nucleotide sequence: TGTGCCAGCAGCCAATATGAAGCACGGACAGGGTATAATGAGCAGTTCTTC.

The chain employs TRBV5-1 and TRBJ1-4, with D unresolved. V was trimmed by 4 bases and J by 4 bases, leaving 8 bases between them. In germline, CDR1 is SGHRS, CDR2 YFSETQ. The CDR3 has 13 amino acids. The CDR3 loop is CASSGQINEKLFF. DNA for the CDR3: TGCGCCAGCAGCGGGCAGATTAATGAAAAACTGTTTTTT.

V gene TRBV27 combines with J gene TRBJ2-7; a weak D match, TRBD1 (5 bases). Germline V gives CDR1 MNHEY, CDR2 SMNVEV (reference sequence). This CDR3 is built from 16 residues. The V end was cut by 5 bases, the J end by 2 bases, with 19 bases between. Written as DNA, the CDR3 is TGTGCCAGCAGTCCCTCGATAGGGGCCGAGACCTACGAGCAGTACTTC. It translates to CASSPSIGAETYEQYF.

The chain recombines TRBV7-2 with TRBJ2-7; possibly TRBD2 for D (6 bases). CDR1 and CDR2 (germline): SGHTA, FQGNSA. The CDR3 sequence is 14 residues long. V was shortened by 5 bases and J by 0 bases, with 11 bases between the two germline ends. CDR3 region: CASSPSSGSYEQYF. CDR3 DNA: TGTGCCAGCAGCCCAAGTAGCGGCTCCTACGAGCAGTACTTC. Filled out from reference TRBV7-2 and TRBJ2-7, the complete variable domain reads GAGVSQSPSNKVTEKGKDVELRCDPISGHTALYWYRQSLGQGLEFLIYFQGNSAPDKSGLPSDRFSAERTGGSVSTLTIQRTQQEDSAVYLCASSPSSGSYEQYFGPGTRLTVT.

The chain recombines TRBV7-9 with TRBJ1-1, with D hard to call. The CDR3 runs 12 residues. Germline values: CDR1 SEHNR, CDR2 FQNEAQ (reference sequence). Trimming removed 5 bases at V and 4 bases at J, with 8 bases between. The DNA for the CDR3 is TGTGCCAGCAGCCGGTTAGTCACTGAAGCTTTCTTT. Translation gives CASSRLVTEAFF.

The chain joins TRBV6-5 to TRBJ1-5; a possible D gene is TRBD1 (6 bases). Trimming took off 2 bases at V and 5 bases at J, with 7 bases between the two ends. Germline CDR1 reads MNHEY; CDR2 reads SVGAGI. There are 13 residues in the CDR3. In nucleotides, the CDR3 is TGTGCCAGCAGTTACGGGGGCCATCAGCCCCAGCATTTT. It translates to CASSYGGHQPQHF.

The V gene is TRBV18, the J gene TRBJ1-5; TRBD1 might be the D (5 bases). The CDR3 runs to 13 residues. Between the trimmed V and J ends, which lost 4 bases and 2 bases, there was a span of 6 bases. Germline lookup yields CDR1 KGHSH and CDR2 LQKENI. This CDR3 reads CASSLQGNQPQHF. In DNA form, the CDR3 reads TGTGCCAGCTCACTACAGGGCAATCAGCCCCAGCATTTT.

The chain carries TRBV28 and TRBJ2-7, with D possibly being TRBD1 (6 bases). The germline gives CDR1 MDHEN, CDR2 SYDVKM. The CDR3 runs to 14 residues. Trimming cost V 10 bases and J 0 bases, with 16 bases left between them. CDR3: CAIKGERSSYEQYF. For the CDR3, the DNA is TGTGCCATCAAGGGGGAACGGAGCTCCTACGAGCAGTACTTC.

This clone was counted once. The gene calls are TRBV20-1 and TRBJ2-7; 8 bases map to TRBD1. The V gene end was trimmed by 8 bases and the J gene end by 6 bases; junction bases not matched to a gene: 15. The CDR3 covers 14 residues. CDR1 is DFQATT and CDR2 is SNEGSKA in the germline V gene (reference sequence). The CDR3 bases are TGCAGTCCGAGTGGACAGGGAGCATCTAGCGAGCAGTACTTC. This encodes CSPSGQGASSEQYF.

V is TRBV18 and J is TRBJ1-1; 7 bases fit TRBD1. Germline loops: CDR1 KGHSH, CDR2 LQKENI. The J segment lost 4 bases and the V segment lost 3 bases, leaving 8 bases of the junction unmatched. The CDR3 runs to 15 residues. CDR3 bases: TGTGCCAGCTCACCGGGGCAGGGGGAGGTCACTGAAGCTTTCTTT. Translating gives CASSPGQGEVTEAFF.

The rearrangement uses TRBV3-1 (or the pseudogene TRBV3-2) and TRBJ2-5; TRBD2 agrees at 8 bases. The trim removed 0 bases at V and 2 bases at J, leaving 5 bases unmatched. CDR3 length: 16 residues. The germline CDR1 and CDR2 sequences are LGHDT and YNNKEL (reference sequence). This CDR3 reads CASSQDRTSPQETQYF. The CDR3 DNA follows: TGTGCCAGCAGCCAAGATCGGACTAGCCCTCAAGAGACCCAGTACTTC.

This chain uses TRBV27 with TRBJ1-2; D is unclear. This CDR3 is built from 14 residues. Germline V gene data show CDR1 as MNHEY and CDR2 as SMNVEV (reference sequence). Between the trimmed V and J ends, which lost 0 bases and 7 bases, there was a span of 12 bases. The CDR3: CASSLSGRAFGYTF. The CDR3 DNA is TGTGCCAGCAGTTTATCGGGGAGGGCGTTTGGCTACACCTTC.

Only one count was recorded for this clone. J is TRBJ2-5 and V is TRBV7-2; D gene unclear. With 0 bases removed from V and 5 bases from J, the gap between germline ends came to 10 bases. The CDR3 is 14 amino acids. Germline V gene lookup returns CDR1 SGHTA and CDR2 FQGNSA. The CDR3 spells CASSLARFPETQYF. The CDR3 DNA reads as TGTGCCAGCAGCTTAGCGCGGTTCCCGGAGACCCAGTACTTC.

This clone appeared once. The chain combines TRBV12-3 or TRBV12-4 with TRBJ2-5; the match to TRBD1 covers 7 bases. The CDR3 is 12 residues long. The J segment lost 6 bases and the V segment lost 5 bases, leaving 3 bases of the junction unmatched. The CDR3 region has the DNA TGTGCCAGCAGTACAGGGGTTCAGACCCAGTACTTC. Translated: CASSTGVQTQYF.

The V gene is TRBV6-5, the J gene TRBJ1-1; 8 bases map to TRBD1. The CDR3 contains 14 residues. Losses at the gene ends were 7 bases for V and 7 bases for J; bases not matched to a gene: 11. Looked up from germline, CDR1 is MNHEY and CDR2 is SVGAGI. The CDR3 loop is CASNDRGGRDEAFF. In DNA form, the CDR3 reads TGTGCCAGCAACGACAGGGGAGGAAGAGATGAAGCTTTCTTT.

The genes are TRBV19 and TRBJ1-1; the D is unclear. Trimming pared 2 bases from V and 11 bases from J, leaving 9 bases between. Per the germline V gene, CDR1 is LNHDA and CDR2 is SQIVND (reference sequence). The CDR3 is 11 amino acids. The CDR3 bases are TGTGCCAGTAGTATAACGGGTCCCGCTTTCTTT. This sequence encodes CASSITGPAFF.

The CDR3, as DNA: TGTGCCAGCAGCCTCCGACTGTCTCGGTACGATGAGCAGTTCTTC. Translating gives CASSLRLSRYDEQFF. The V call is TRBV11-3, the J call TRBJ2-1; D is ambiguous. This CDR3 is built from 15 residues. Trimming cost V 5 bases and J 8 bases, with 19 bases left between them. CDR1 is SGHNT, CDR2 YENEEA, per germline.

V is TRBV5-4 and J is TRBJ1-5; 8 bases fit TRBD1. V trimming: 4 bases; J trimming: 2 bases; junction bases outside the gene matches: 5. CDR1 SGHNT and CDR2 YYREEE come from the germline V gene (reference sequence). The CDR3 has 15 amino acids. The CDR3 loop is CASSIGTGGNQPQHF. DNA for the CDR3: TGTGCCAGCAGCATCGGGACAGGAGGCAATCAGCCCCAGCATTTT.

The CDR3 protein is CASSPEQGWGGYTF. For the CDR3, the DNA is TGTGCCAGCAGCCCGGAACAGGGGTGGGGTGGCTACACCTTC. This chain links TRBV5-4 with TRBJ1-2; 7 nucleotides align to TRBD1. Trimming at V came to 4 bases and at J to 7 bases, leaving 10 bases not matched to a gene. The CDR3 covers 14 residues. CDR1 SGHNT and CDR2 YYREEE come from the germline V gene (reference sequence).

The gene calls are TRBV19 and TRBJ1-2; no clear D gene. The CDR3 has 14 residues. Germline V lookup: CDR1 LNHDA, CDR2 SQIVND (reference sequence). The germline V and J ends were trimmed by 2 bases and 4 bases, with 11 bases remaining between them. The CDR3 nucleotides are TGTGCCAGTAGTATACCGGGAACCCCCTATGGCTACACCTTC. Its protein product is CASSIPGTPYGYTF.

The chain uses TRBV28 and TRBJ1-1; a possible D gene is TRBD1 (5 bases). The CDR3 is 18 residues long. Trimming took off 6 bases at V and 3 bases at J, with 26 bases between the two ends. CDR1 is MDHEN, CDR2 SYDVKM, per germline. CDR3 residues: CASSLRAQAGWSDTEAFF. Here the CDR3 DNA reads TGTGCCAGCAGCCTAAGGGCCCAGGCAGGGTGGTCGGACACTGAAGCTTTCTTT.

V and J are TRBV2 and TRBJ1-2; D might be TRBD1 (5 bases). This CDR3 spans 16 amino acids. Trimming left V 6 bases short and J 4 bases short, with 21 bases between. Germline-derived CDR1 and CDR2 are SNHLY and FYNNEI. CDR3 bases: TGTGCCAGCAGGAAGGACACGCTCCCGTCCGGCTATGGCTACACCTTC. Its translation: CASRKDTLPSGYGYTF.

The V and J genes are TRBV30 and TRBJ2-2; maybe TRBD1 (6 bases). Germline CDR1 is GTSNPN and CDR2 is SVGIG (reference sequence). V was clipped by 5 bases and J by 1 base, with 14 bases between them. The CDR3 has 15 residues. The CDR3 sequence: CAWLTQGQNTGELFF. The DNA for the CDR3 is TGTGCCTGGCTAACCCAGGGACAGAACACCGGGGAGCTGTTTTTT. The full variable domain, rest sourced from reference TRBV30 and TRBJ2-2, is SQTIHQWPATLVQPVGSPLSLECTVEGTSNPNLYWYRQAAGRGLQLLFYSVGIGQISSEVPQNLSASRPQDRQFILSSKKLLLSDSGFYLCAWLTQGQNTGELFFGEGSRLTVL.

This clone has only one observation. The rearrangement links TRBV11-2 to TRBJ2-3, with 11 bases identical to TRBD1. V was pared by 2 bases and J by 2 bases, with 6 bases of the junction left unmatched. This CDR3 is 17 amino acids long. Germline V lookup: CDR1 SGHAT, CDR2 FQNNGV. The CDR3 nucleotides read TGTGCCAGCAGCTTATTAGGACAGGGGGCTACCACAGATACGCAGTATTTT. It codes for CASSLLGQGATTDTQYF.